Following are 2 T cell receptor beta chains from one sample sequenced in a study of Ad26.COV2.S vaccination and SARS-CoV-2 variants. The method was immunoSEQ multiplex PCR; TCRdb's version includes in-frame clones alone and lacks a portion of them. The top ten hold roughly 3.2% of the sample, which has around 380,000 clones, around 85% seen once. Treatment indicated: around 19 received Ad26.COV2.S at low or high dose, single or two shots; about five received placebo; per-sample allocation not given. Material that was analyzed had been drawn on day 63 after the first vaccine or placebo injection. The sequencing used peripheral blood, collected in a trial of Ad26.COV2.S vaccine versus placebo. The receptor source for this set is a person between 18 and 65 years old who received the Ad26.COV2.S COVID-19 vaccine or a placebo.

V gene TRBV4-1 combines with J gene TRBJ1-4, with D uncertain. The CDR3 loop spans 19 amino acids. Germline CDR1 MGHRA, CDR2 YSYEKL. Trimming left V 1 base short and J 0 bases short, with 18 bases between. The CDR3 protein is CASSQVVLVKASTNEKLFF. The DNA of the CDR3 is TGCGCCAGCAGCCAAGTAGTTTTGGTAAAGGCTTCAACTAATGAAAAACTGTTTTTT.

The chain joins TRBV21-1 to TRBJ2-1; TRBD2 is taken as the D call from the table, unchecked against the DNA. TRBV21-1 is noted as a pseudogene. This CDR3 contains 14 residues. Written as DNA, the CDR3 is TGTGCCAGCAGCAAAGGAAGGAGGGGAAATGAGCAGTTCTTC. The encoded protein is CASSKGRRGNEQFF.